This T cell receptor beta chain was identified during a study of blood T cell repertoires in COVID-19. Profiling relied on immunoSEQ multiplex PCR, and the TCRdb table lists in-frame clones only, not all of them. Seen here are about 220,000 clones, roughly 84% observed once, and the top ten hold 3.6%. V was cut by 0 bases and J by 10 bases, with 7 bases left in between. CDR1 and CDR2 (germline): SGHNT, YYREEE (reference sequence). The CDR3 runs 12 residues. Sequencing was performed on peripheral blood. The origin of this receptor is a woman aged 80 or over with acute or convalescent COVID-19. V usage is TRBV5-4 and J usage is TRBJ1-4, with D unresolved. CDR3 nucleotide sequence: TGTGCCAGCAGCTTGGAAGTCGGAAAACTGTTTTTT. Protein sequence: CASSLEVGKLFF.